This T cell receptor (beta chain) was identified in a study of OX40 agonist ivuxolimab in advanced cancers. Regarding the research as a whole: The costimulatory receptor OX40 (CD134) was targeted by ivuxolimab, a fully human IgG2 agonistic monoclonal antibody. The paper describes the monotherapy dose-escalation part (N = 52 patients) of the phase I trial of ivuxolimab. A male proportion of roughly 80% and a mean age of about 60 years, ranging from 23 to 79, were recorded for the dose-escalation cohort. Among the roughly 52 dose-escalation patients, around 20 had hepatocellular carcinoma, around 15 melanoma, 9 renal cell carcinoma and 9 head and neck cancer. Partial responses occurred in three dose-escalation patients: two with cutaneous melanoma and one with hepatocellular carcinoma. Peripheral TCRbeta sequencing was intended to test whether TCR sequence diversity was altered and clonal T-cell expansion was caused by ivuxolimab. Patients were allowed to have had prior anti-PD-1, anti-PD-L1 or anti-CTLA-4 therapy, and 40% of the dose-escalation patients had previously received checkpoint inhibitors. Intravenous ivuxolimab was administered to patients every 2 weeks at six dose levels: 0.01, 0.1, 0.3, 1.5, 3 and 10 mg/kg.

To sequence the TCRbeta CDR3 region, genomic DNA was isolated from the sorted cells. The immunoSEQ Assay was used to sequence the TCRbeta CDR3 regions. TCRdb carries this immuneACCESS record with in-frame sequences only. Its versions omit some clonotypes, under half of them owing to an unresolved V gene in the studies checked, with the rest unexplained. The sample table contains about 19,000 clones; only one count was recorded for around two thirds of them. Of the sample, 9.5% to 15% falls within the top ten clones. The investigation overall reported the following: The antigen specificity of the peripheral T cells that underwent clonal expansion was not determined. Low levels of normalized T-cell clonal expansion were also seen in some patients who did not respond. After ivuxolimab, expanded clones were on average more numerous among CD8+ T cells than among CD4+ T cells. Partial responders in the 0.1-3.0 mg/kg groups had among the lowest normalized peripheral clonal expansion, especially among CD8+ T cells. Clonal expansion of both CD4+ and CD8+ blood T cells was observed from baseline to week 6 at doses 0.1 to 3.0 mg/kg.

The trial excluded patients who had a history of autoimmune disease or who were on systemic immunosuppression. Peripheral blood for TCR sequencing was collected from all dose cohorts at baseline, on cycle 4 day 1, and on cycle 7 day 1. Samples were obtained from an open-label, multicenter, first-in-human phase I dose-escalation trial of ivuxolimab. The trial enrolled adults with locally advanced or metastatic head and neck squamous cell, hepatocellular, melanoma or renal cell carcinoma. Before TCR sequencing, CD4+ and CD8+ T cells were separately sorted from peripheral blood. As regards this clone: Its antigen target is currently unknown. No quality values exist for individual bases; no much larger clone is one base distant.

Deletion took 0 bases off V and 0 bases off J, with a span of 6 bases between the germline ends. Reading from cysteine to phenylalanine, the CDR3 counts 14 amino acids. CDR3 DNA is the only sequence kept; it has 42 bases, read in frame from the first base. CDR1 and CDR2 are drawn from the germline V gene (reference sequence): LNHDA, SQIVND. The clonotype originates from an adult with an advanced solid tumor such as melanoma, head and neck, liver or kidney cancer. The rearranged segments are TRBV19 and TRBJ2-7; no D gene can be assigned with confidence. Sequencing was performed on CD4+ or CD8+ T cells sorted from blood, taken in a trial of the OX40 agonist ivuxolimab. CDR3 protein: CASSIDPGSYEQYF. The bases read TGTGCCAGTAGTATAGATCCTGGCTCCTACGAGCAGTACTTC.